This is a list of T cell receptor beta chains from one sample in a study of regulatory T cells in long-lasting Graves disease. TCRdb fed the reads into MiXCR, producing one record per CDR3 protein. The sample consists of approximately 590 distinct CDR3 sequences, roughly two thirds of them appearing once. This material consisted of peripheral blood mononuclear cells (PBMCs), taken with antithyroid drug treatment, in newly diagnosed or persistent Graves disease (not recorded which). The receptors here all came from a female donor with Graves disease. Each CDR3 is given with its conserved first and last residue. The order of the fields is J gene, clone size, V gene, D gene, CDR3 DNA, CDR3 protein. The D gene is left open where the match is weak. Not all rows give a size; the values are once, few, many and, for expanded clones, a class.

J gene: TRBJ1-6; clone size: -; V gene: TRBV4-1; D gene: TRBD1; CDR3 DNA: TGCGCCAGCAGCCTGTCGGGACAGGGGTTAGACTATAATTCACCCCTCCACTTT; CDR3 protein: CASSLSGQGLDYNSPLHF
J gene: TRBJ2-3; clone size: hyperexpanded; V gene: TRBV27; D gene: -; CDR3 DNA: TGTGCCAGCGGTAGAAGGGGTACCACAGATACGCAGTATTTT; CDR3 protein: CASGRRGTTDTQYF
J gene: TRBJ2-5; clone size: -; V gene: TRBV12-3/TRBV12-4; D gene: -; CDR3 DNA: TGTGCCAGCAGTTCCGGGCAGACCCAGTACTTC; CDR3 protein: CASSSGQTQYF
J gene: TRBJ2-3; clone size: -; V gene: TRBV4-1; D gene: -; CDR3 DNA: TGCGCCAGCAGCGCGAGGGATCGGGGTACGCAGTATTTT; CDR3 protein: CASSARDRGTQYF
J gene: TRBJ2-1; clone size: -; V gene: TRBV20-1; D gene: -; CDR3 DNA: TGCAGTGCTAACCCCAAAGGACTATACAATGAGCAGTTCTTC; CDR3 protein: CSANPKGLYNEQFF
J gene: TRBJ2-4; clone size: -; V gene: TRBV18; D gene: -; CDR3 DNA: TGTGCCAGCTCACCAGGCGATGGGTACCTAGCCAAAAACATTCAGTACTTC; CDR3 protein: CASSPGDGYLAKNIQYF
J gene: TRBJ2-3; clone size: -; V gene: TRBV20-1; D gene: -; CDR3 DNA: TGCAGTGCTAGGAGTGATACGCAGTATTTT; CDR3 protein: CSARSDTQYF
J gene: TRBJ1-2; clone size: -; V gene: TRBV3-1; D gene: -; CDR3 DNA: TGTGCCAGCAGCCAGGGGTATGGCTACACCTTC; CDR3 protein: CASSQGYGYTF
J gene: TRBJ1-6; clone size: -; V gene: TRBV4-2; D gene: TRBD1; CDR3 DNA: TGTGCCAGCAGCCAATTCGACAGGGGTTATTCACCCCTCCACTTT; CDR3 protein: CASSQFDRGYSPLHF
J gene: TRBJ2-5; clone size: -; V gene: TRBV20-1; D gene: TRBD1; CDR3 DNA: TGCAGTGCTAGAGACCCAGACAGGGGCCTACAAGAGACCCAGTACTTC; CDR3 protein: CSARDPDRGLQETQYF
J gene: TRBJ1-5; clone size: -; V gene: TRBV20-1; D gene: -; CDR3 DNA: TGCAGTGCAACCCGGTCGAGGACAGTAGACAATCAGCCCCAGCATTTT; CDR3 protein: CSATRSRTVDNQPQHF
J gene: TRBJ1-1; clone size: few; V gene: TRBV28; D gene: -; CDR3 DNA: TGTGCCAGCAGCTTAACCTCCGCCGCGGCTGAAGCTTTCTTT; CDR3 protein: CASSLTSAAAEAFF
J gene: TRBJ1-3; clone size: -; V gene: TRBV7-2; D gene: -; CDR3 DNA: TGTGCCAGCAGCTTAGCGCCACCGGGGACGGGAAACACCATATATTTT; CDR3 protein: CASSLAPPGTGNTIYF
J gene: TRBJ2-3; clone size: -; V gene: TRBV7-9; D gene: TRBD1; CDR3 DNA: TGTGCCAGCAGCTTACGGACAGGGGGCACAGATACGCAGTATTTT; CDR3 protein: CASSLRTGGTDTQYF
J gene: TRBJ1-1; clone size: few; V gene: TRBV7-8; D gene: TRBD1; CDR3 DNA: TGTGCCAGCAGCGAAGACAGGGGGTACACTGAAGCTTTCTTT; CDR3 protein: CASSEDRGYTEAFF
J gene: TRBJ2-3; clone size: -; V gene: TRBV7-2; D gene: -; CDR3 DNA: TGTGCCAGCAGTTTAGAATTTAGCACAGATACGCAGTATTTT; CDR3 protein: CASSLEFSTDTQYF
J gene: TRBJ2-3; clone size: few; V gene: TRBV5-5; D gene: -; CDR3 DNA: TGTGCCAGCCAGAAGGGACGCCACCACACAGATACGCAGTATTTT; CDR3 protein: CASQKGRHHTDTQYF
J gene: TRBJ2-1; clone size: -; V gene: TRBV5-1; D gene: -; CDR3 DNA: TGCGCCAGCAGGGGGGGGCGATTATCTCATGAGCAGTTCTTC; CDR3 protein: CASRGGRLSHEQFF
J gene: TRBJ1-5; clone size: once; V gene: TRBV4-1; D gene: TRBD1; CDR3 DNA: TGCGCCAGCAGCCAAGATAGGACAGGAAGGGGCAATCAGCCCCAGCATTTT; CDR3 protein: CASSQDRTGRGNQPQHF
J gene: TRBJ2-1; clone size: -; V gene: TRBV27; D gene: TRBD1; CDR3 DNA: TGTGCCAGCAGTTTTCTTGGGCAGGGGGCTAACAATGAGCAGTTCTTC; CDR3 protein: CASSFLGQGANNEQFF
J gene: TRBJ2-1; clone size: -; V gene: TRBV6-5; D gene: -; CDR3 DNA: TGTGCCAGCAGTTACGGGACACCGGGGGGTGAGCAGTTCTTC; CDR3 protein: CASSYGTPGGEQFF
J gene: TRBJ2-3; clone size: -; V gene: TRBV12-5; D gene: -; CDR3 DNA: TGTGCTAGTGCCGAGGCCGAGGCGCAGTATTTT; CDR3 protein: CASAEAEAQYF
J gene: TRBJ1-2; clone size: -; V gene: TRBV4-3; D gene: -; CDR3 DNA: TGCGTCAGCAGCCAAGAAGGTGGGGCCAGCTATGGCTACACCTTC; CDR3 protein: CVSSQEGGASYGYTF
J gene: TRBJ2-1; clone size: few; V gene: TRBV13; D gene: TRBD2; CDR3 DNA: TGTGCCAGCAGCTTAGCCGGGGGGGTGTACAATGAGCAGTTCTTC; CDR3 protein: CASSLAGGVYNEQFF
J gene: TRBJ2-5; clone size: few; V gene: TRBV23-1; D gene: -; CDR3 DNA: TGCGCCAGCAGTCCCCGGGACCTCCAGTACTTC; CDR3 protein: CASSPRDLQYF
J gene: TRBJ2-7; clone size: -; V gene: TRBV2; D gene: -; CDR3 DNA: TGTGCCAGCAGGGCCCGGACAGATCTCGGCGAGCAGTACTTC; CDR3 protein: CASRARTDLGEQYF
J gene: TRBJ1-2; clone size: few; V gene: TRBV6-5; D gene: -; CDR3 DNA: TGTGCCAGCAGCGGGGGGGCTGCTAACTATGGCTACACCTTC; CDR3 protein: CASSGGAANYGYTF
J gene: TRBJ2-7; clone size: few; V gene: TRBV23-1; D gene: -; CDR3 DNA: TGCGCCAGCAGTCAATGGACTGGGAGCTACGAGCAGTACTTC; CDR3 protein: CASSQWTGSYEQYF
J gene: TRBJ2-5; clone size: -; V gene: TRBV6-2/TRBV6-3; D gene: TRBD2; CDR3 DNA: TGTGCCAGCAGTTACAGGAACGGCTGGCGGGAGGTCCAAGAGACCCAGTACTTC; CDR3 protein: CASSYRNGWREVQETQYF
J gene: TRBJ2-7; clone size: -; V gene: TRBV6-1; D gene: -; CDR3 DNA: TGTGCCAGCAGGCTGGGGGGCGTCTCCTACGAGCAGTACTTC; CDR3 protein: CASRLGGVSYEQYF
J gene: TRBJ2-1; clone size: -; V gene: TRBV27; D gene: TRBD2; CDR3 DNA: TGTGCCAGCAGTTTATTATCTAGCGGGAGTTTGAACAATGAGCAGTTCTTC; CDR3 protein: CASSLLSSGSLNNEQFF
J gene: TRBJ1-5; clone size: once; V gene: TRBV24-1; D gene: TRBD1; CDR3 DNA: TGTGCCACCAGTGATGCGGGACAGGGGGCTGGGCAGCCCCAGCATTTT; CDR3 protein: CATSDAGQGAGQPQHF
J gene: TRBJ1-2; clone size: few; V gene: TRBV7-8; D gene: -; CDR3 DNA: TGTGCCAGCAGCTTAATCGACTCTCAGGGGACCTTC; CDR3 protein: CASSLIDSQGTF
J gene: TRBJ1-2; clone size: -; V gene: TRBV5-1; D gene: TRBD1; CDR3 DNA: TGCGCCAGCAGCTCGGAAGACAGGGGGCGCGGCTACACCTTC; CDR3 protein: CASSSEDRGRGYTF
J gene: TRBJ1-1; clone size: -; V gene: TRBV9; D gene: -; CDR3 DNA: TGTGCCAGCAGCGTAGCAGGCGGTCCTGAAGCTTTCTTT; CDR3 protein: CASSVAGGPEAFF
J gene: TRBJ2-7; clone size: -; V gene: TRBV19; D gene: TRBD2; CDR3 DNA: TGTGCCAGTAGTCAGGAAGCGGGAGTTCTCGAGCAGTACTTC; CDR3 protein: CASSQEAGVLEQYF
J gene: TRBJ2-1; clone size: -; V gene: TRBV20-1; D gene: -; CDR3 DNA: TGCAGTGCTAGTCAGGGGTGGACTTTGGACTACAATGAGCAGTTCTTC; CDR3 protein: CSASQGWTLDYNEQFF
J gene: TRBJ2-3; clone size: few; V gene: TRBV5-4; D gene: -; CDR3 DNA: TGTGCCAGCAGCTTGGACAGCACAGATACGCAGTATTTT; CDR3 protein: CASSLDSTDTQYF
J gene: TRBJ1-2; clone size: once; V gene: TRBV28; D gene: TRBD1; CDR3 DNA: TGTGCCAGCAGCCCTGGGACAGGGGGATATGGCTACACCTTC; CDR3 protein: CASSPGTGGYGYTF
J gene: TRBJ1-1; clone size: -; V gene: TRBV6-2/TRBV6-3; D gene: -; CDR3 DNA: TGTGCCAGCAGTTACTCGATCGCGAACACTGAAGCTTTCTTT; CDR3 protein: CASSYSIANTEAFF
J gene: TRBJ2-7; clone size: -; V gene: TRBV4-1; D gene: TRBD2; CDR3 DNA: TGCGCCAGCAGCCAATTGGCGGGAGCCTACGAGCAGTACTTC; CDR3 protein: CASSQLAGAYEQYF
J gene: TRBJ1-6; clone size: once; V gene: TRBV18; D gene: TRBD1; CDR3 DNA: TGTGCCAGCTCACCATTCTCACAGGGGAATTCACCCCTCCACTTT; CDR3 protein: CASSPFSQGNSPLHF
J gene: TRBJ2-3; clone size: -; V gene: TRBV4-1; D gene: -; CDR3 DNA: TGCGCCAGCAGCCATTCACAGGGAGGGTTGGCAGATACACAGTATTTT; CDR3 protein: CASSHSQGGLADTQYF
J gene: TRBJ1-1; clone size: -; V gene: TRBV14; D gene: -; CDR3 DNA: TGTGCCAGCAGCCTTGTGATGAACACTGAAGCTTTCTTT; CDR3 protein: CASSLVMNTEAFF
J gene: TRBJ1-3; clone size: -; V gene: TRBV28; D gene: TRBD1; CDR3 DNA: TGTGCCAGCAGTTTATCAGGGGGATCTGGAAACACCATATATTTT; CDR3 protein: CASSLSGGSGNTIYF
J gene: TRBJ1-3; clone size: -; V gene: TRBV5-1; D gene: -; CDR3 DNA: TGCGCCAGCCACGCCCGCGTCTCTGGAAACACCATATATTTT; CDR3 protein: CASHARVSGNTIYF
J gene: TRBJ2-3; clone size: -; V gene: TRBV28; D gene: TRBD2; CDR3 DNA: TGTGCCAGCAGTTTAGGAGGTGCGGGAGGAGAAGATACGCAGTATTTT; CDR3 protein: CASSLGGAGGEDTQYF
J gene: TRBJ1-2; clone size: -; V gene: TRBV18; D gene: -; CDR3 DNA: TGTGCCAGCTCACCGACTGATTCGGCGGGTGGCTACACCTTC; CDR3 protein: CASSPTDSAGGYTF
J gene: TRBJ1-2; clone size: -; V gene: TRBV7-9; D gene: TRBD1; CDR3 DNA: TGTGCCAGCAGCTTAGAAGGGGGCGATGATGGCTACACCTTC; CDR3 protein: CASSLEGGDDGYTF
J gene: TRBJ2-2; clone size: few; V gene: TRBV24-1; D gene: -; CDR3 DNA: TGTGCCACCCATTCAGGGAACACCGGGGAGCTGTTTTTT; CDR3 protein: CATHSGNTGELFF
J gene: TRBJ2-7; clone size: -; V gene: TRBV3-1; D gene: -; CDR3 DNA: TGTGCCAGCAGCCAAGACGAGCAGGGGCCTAACGTTTACGAGCAGTACTTC; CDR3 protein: CASSQDEQGPNVYEQYF
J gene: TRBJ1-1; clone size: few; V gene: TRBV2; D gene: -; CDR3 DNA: TGTGCCAGCAGTGGGAGATCCGTTGGGATGAACACTGAAGCTTTCTTT; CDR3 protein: CASSGRSVGMNTEAFF
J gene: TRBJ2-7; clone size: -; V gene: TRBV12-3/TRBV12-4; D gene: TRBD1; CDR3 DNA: TGTGCCAGCAGTTGGATACCGGGACAGGGAGGCACTCGACCCTACGAGCAGTACTTC; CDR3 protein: CASSWIPGQGGTRPYEQYF
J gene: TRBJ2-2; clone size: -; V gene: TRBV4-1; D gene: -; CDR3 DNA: TGCGCCAGCAGCCTCCTGGGGGGCCCGGGCTGGACCGGGGAGCTGTTTTTT; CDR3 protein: CASSLLGGPGWTGELFF
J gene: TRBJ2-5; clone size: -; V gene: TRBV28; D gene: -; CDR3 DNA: TGTGCCAGCAGTTCCCGAAACGAGGGGTTCCAGTACTTC; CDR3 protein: CASSSRNEGFQYF